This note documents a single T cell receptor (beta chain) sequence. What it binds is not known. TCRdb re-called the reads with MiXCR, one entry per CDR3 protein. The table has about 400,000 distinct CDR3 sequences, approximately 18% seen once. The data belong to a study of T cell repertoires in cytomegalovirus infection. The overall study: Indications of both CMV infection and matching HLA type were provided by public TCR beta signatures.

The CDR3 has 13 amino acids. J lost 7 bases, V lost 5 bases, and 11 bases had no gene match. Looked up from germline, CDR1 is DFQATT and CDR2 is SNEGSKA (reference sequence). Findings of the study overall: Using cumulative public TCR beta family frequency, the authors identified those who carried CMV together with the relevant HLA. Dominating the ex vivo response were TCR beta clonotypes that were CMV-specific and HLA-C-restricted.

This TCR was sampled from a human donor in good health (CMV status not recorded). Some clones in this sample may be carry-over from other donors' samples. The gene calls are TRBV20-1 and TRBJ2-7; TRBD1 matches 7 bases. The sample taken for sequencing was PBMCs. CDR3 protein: CSARRDSRGEQYF. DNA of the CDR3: TGCAGTGCTCGCAGGGACAGCCGGGGTGAGCAGTACTTC.